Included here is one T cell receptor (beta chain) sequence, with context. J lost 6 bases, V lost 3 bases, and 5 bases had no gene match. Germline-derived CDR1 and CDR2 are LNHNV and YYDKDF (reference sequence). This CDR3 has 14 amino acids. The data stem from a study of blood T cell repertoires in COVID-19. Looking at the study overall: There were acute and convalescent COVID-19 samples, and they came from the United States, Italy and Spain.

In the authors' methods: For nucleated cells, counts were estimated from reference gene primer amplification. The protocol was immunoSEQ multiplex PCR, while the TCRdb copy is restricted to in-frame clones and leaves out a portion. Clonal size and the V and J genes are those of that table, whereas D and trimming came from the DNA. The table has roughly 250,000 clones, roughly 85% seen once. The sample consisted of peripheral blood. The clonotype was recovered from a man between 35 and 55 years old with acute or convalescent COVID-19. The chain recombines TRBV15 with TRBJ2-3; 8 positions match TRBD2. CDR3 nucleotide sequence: TGTGCCACCAGCAGCGGGGGGGCAGGGGATACGCAGTATTTT. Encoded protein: CATSSGGAGDTQYF.